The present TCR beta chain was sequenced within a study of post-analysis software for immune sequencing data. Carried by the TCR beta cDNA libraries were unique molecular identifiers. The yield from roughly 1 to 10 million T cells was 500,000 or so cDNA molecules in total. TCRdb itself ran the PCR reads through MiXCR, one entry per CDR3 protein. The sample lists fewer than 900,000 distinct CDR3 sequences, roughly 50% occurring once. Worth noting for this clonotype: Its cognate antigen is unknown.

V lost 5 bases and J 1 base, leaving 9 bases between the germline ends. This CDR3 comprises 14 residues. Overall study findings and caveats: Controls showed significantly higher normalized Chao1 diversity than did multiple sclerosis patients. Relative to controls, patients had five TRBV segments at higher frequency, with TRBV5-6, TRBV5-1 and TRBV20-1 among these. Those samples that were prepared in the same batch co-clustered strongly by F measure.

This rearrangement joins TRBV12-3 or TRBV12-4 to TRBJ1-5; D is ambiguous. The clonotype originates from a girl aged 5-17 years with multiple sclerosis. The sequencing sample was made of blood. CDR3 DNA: TGTGCCAGCAGTGGCCCGGCCAGCAATCAGCCCCAGCATTTT. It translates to CASSGPASNQPQHF.